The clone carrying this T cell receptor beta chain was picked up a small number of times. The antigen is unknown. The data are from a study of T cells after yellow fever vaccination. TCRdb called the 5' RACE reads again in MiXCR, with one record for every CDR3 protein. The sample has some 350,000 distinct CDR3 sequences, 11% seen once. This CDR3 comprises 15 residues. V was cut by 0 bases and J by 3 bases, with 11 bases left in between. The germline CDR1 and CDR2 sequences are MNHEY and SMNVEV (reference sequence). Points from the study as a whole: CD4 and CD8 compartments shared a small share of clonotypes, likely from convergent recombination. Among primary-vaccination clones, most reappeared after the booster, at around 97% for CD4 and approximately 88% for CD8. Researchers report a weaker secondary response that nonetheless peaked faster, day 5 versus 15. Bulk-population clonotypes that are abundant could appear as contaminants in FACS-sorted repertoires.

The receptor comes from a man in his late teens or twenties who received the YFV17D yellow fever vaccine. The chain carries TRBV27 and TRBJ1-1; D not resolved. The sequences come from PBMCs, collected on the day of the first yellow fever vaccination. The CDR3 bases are TGTGCCAGCAGTTTATCGATAGTGGCGGACACTGAAGCTTTCTTT. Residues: CASSLSIVADTEAFF.